The TCR beta chain under discussion was sequenced for a study of blood T cell repertoires in COVID-19. Sequenced by immunoSEQ multiplex PCR; TCRdb stores in-frame clones only, minus some. The profile shows over 250,000 clones, 75% to 90% of them singletons. The sample taken for sequencing was peripheral blood. The sequence was collected from a woman aged 70 to 79 with COVID-19, enrolled during active disease.

CDR3 sequence: CASTGTGSWNEQFF. CDR3 nucleotides: TGTGCCAGCACCGGGACAGGGAGTTGGAATGAGCAGTTCTTC. J is TRBJ2-1 and V is TRBV19; 9 bases map to TRBD1. The CDR3 loop spans 14 amino acids. Trimming removed 9 bases from V and 7 bases from J; junction bases left unmatched: 10. Germline V lookup: CDR1 LNHDA, CDR2 SQIVND (reference sequence).